Shown below are 21 T cell receptor beta chains from a single sample sequenced in a study of T-cell memory formation after mild COVID-19. TCRdb called the 5' RACE reads again in MiXCR, with one record for every CDR3 protein. The repertoire holds approximately 350,000 distinct CDR3 sequences, with 28% as singletons. Sequencing was done on a sample of PBMCs or a T cell subset sorted from them (not recorded which). The receptors here all came from an adult woman who had mild COVID-19 (a few samples of this study predate the infection). Cell type and time point are not known.

The chain combines TRBV4-1 with TRBJ1-2, with TRBD1 matching over 7 bases. Germline trimming cut 0 bases from V and 4 bases from J; bases unmatched to any gene: 11. Germline CDR1 and CDR2: MGHRA and YSYEKL. This CDR3 is built from 17 residues. CDR3: CASSQDLHRGPIYGYTF. Written as DNA, the CDR3 is TGCGCCAGCAGCCAAGATCTTCACAGGGGCCCGATCTATGGCTACACCTTC.

This clonotype was seen ten or more times. The CDR3 coding sequence is TGTGCCACCGGGACTAGAGGGGGGGGTCGGTTCTTC. Amino acids: CATGTRGGGRFF. The V call is TRBV27, the J call TRBJ2-1, with TRBD2 matching over 8 bases. J was trimmed by 15 bases and V by 10 bases; bases with no gene match: 14. The CDR3 runs 12 residues. Germline V gene sequence: CDR1 MNHEY, CDR2 SMNVEV (reference sequence).

This clonotype came up a few times. This chain connects TRBV5-1 to TRBJ2-7, with 7 bases matching TRBD1. V shed 0 bases and J 4 bases; nucleotides not matched to a gene: 7. This CDR3 spans 15 amino acids. Per germline, CDR1 SGHRS and CDR2 YFSETQ. CDR3 region: CASSLGDSASYEQYF. CDR3 in DNA: TGCGCCAGCAGCTTGGGGGACAGTGCTAGTTACGAGCAGTACTTC.

This clonotype was observed a handful of times. In nucleotides, the CDR3 is TGTGCCAGCAGCAAAGGGGCTAGCACAGATACGCAGTATTTT. This codes for CASSKGASTDTQYF. The chain carries TRBV21-1 and TRBJ2-3. TRBV21-1 is flagged as a pseudogene. The CDR3 sequence is 14 residues long.

This clonotype was detected a few times. DNA for the CDR3: TGTGCCAGTAATCCGGGACCTAACACTGAAGCTTTCTTT. Protein: CASNPGPNTEAFF. This chain connects TRBV19 to TRBJ1-1; TRBD1 might be the D (5 bases). The V gene lost 7 bases and the J gene lost 2 bases, with 11 bases spanning the gap. The germline CDR1 and CDR2 sequences are LNHDA and SQIVND (reference sequence). The CDR3 is 13 amino acids. Complete variable domain (other parts from reference TRBV19 and TRBJ1-1): DGGITQSPKYLFRKEGQNVTLSCEQNLNHDAMYWYRQDPGQGLRLIYYSQIVNDFQKGDIAEGYSVSREKKESFPLTVTSAQKNPTAFYLCASNPGPNTEAFFGQGTRLTVV.

The V call is TRBV27, the J call TRBJ2-5, with D perhaps given as TRBD1 or TRBD2 (6 bases each). Trimming left V 5 bases short and J 4 bases short, with 17 bases between. The CDR3 has 15 residues. Germline CDR1 is MNHEY and CDR2 is SMNVEV (reference sequence). The CDR3, as DNA: TGTGCCAGCAGTCCCCGAGGGGGGTACTTAGAGACCCAGTACTTC. Protein product: CASSPRGGYLETQYF.

This chain links TRBV13 with TRBJ1-1; D is ambiguous. V was trimmed by 5 bases and J by 8 bases, leaving 12 bases between them. Germline CDR1 and CDR2: PRHDT and FYEKMQ (reference sequence). The CDR3 loop spans 12 amino acids. The DNA of the CDR3 is TGTGCCAGCAGCGAAGGACGGATCGAAGCTTTCTTT. Translation: CASSEGRIEAFF.

The chain combines TRBV6-5 with TRBJ1-2; D not resolved. V was trimmed by 6 bases and J by 8 bases, leaving 16 bases between them. This CDR3 has 13 residues. Germline-derived CDR1 and CDR2 are MNHEY and SVGAGI. The CDR3: CASSPQRPGGYTF. CDR3 DNA sequence: TGTGCCAGCAGCCCACAAAGACCGGGAGGCTACACCTTC.

The V and J genes are TRBV25-1 and TRBJ2-7; D call uncertain. The CDR3 has 11 amino acids. The V gene's germline CDR1 is MGHDK and CDR2 SYGVNS. Trimming removed 10 bases at V and 2 bases at J, with 9 bases between. The CDR3 DNA reads as TGTGCCACCATGTTCGCCTACGAGCAGTACTTC. This sequence encodes CATMFAYEQYF.

The rearrangement joins TRBV10-3 to TRBJ1-2; D gene unclear. Trimming removed 3 bases at V and 1 base at J, with 12 bases between. Germline CDR1 ENHRY, CDR2 SYGVKD. This CDR3 contains 15 residues. CDR3 in amino acids: CAISDEKLFNYGYTF. The CDR3 nucleotides are TGTGCCATCAGTGATGAGAAGCTCTTTAACTATGGCTACACCTTC.

J is TRBJ2-5 and V is TRBV24-1, with D possibly being TRBD1 (6 bases). Germline CDR1 reads KGHDR; CDR2 reads SFDVKD. The CDR3 is 13 residues long. V lost 6 bases, J lost 1 base, and 8 bases lay in between. Written as DNA, the CDR3 is TGTGCCACCAGTCCAGGGGTCCAAGAGACCCAGTACTTC. Its protein product is CATSPGVQETQYF.

This clonotype was counted only a few times. The chain joins TRBV5-5 to TRBJ2-1; perhaps TRBD2 as D (6 bases). This CDR3 is 14 amino acids long. Between the trimmed V and J ends, which lost 4 bases and 9 bases, there was a span of 17 bases. Germline loops: CDR1 SGHKS, CDR2 YYEKEE (reference sequence). This chain's CDR3 is CASSGQVVGSEQFF. In nucleotides, the CDR3 is TGTGCCAGCAGCGGTCAGGTAGTCGGGAGTGAGCAGTTCTTC.

V and J are TRBV29-1 and TRBJ2-3; D is possibly TRBD1 (6 bases). V dropped 4 bases and J dropped 0 bases, with 11 bases sitting between them. The CDR3 spans 14 residues. Germline loops: CDR1 SQVTM, CDR2 ANQGSEA. As DNA, the CDR3 is TGCAGCGTTGCGGACAGTACTAGCACAGATACGCAGTATTTT. Residues: CSVADSTSTDTQYF.

The chain's CDR3 is CASSLVRTGGHEQYF. CDR3 nucleotide sequence: TGTGCCAGCAGCTTAGTTCGGACAGGGGGCCACGAGCAGTACTTC. The chain recombines TRBV7-2 with TRBJ2-7; the match to TRBD1 covers 11 bases. V lost 1 base, J lost 5 bases, and 4 bases stayed unmatched. The CDR3 is made up of 15 amino acids. Germline CDR1 reads SGHTA; CDR2 reads FQGNSA.

The CDR3 loop reads CASRVREAFF. For the CDR3, the DNA is TGTGCCAGCAGGGTGCGCGAAGCTTTCTTT. The chain joins TRBV2 to TRBJ1-1, with D unclear. CDR1 is SNHLY and CDR2 is FYNNEI in the germline V gene. The CDR3 is 10 residues long. With 6 bases removed from V and 8 bases from J, the gap between germline ends came to 7 bases.

This rearrangement joins TRBV6-5 to TRBJ2-5, with D perhaps TRBD1 or TRBD2 (5 bases each). Trimming left V 5 bases short and J 5 bases short, with 24 bases between. This CDR3 is 17 amino acids long. CDR1 is MNHEY and CDR2 is SVGAGI in the germline V gene. The CDR3 nucleotides read TGTGCCAGCAGTCCGAGTCCGGGACGCCCTCCCCGGGAGACCCAGTACTTC. This translates into CASSPSPGRPPRETQYF.

V and J are TRBV14 and TRBJ2-1; 7 bases agree with TRBD2. The germline CDR1 and CDR2 sequences are SGHDN and FVKESK. J gave up 5 bases and V 5 bases, and 12 bases lay outside the gene matches. This CDR3 is 16 amino acids long. The CDR3 is CASSWRLATLDNEQFF. The CDR3 DNA reads as TGTGCCAGCAGCTGGCGACTAGCCACCCTCGACAATGAGCAGTTCTTC.

The J gene is TRBJ2-1, the V gene TRBV6-2 or TRBV6-3, with 7 positions matching TRBD2. This CDR3 has 15 residues. V lost 2 bases and J lost 5; bases outside the gene matches: 6. Germline CDR1 MNHEY, CDR2 SVGEGT. This CDR3 is CASSYGGGWDNEQFF. CDR3 DNA: TGTGCCAGCAGTTACGGCGGGGGTTGGGACAATGAGCAGTTCTTC.

This clonotype was observed a single time. One end of the junction varies from germline; a read error may be responsible. The CDR3 spells CASSPTGAGGRELF. The CDR3 DNA is TGTGCCAGCAGCCCCACGGGAGCGGGCGGGAGGGAGCTCTTC. The rearrangement joins TRBV7-9 to TRBJ2-1, with TRBD2 matching 9 bases. There are 14 residues in the CDR3. The germline V gene has CDR1 SEHNR and CDR2 FQNEAQ (reference sequence).

CDR3 in DNA: TGCAGCGCCGTAGGGGGCCTTGGCTACACCTTC. This translates into CSAVGGLGYTF. The chain uses TRBV29-1 and TRBJ1-2, with 7 bases matching TRBD1. The CDR3 runs 11 residues. Germline V gene data show CDR1 as SQVTM and CDR2 as ANQGSEA. After removal of 7 bases from V and 7 bases from J, the junction contained 6 bases not matched to a gene.

The V and J genes are TRBV11-3 and TRBJ1-2; D might be TRBD1 (5 bases). The CDR3 spans 15 residues. Germline loops: CDR1 SGHNT, CDR2 YENEEA. Trimming removed 5 bases at V and 5 bases at J, with 18 bases between. DNA of the CDR3: TGTGCCAGCAGCCAAGCATCAGGGAAGGGATATGGCTACACCTTC. It specifies CASSQASGKGYGYTF.